This T cell receptor beta chain was observed in a study of blood T cells in healthy people across ages. With a J-beta primer mix and a sample-barcoded 5' primer, a second PCR ran about 6 to 11 cycles. TCRdb itself ran the 5' RACE reads through MiXCR, one entry per CDR3 protein. The sample has about 400,000 distinct CDR3 sequences, about 55% seen once. The sequence was collected from a man aged 55 to 70 in good health. Sequenced: blood.

CDR3 amino acids: CSVGRGGYEQYF. The CDR3 bases are TGCAGCGTTGGCAGGGGTGGCTACGAGCAGTACTTC. The gene calls are TRBV29-1 and TRBJ2-7; D perhaps matches TRBD1 (6 bases). This CDR3 has 12 amino acids. Germline V gene sequence: CDR1 SQVTM, CDR2 ANQGSEA. Trimming cost V 4 bases and J 3 bases, with 10 bases left between them.